This entry lists 29 T cell receptor beta chains sequenced from one sample in a study of OX40 agonist ivuxolimab in advanced cancers. Measured with immunoSEQ multiplex PCR; TCRdb has only the in-frame clones, and not every one. The sample has roughly 28,000 clones; about 90% are singletons. Sequences were derived from CD4+ or CD8+ T cells sorted from blood, sampled in a trial of the OX40 agonist ivuxolimab. The receptors were gathered from an adult with an advanced solid tumor such as melanoma, head and neck, liver or kidney cancer.

The J gene is TRBJ2-3, the V gene TRBV30; TRBD2 matches at 14 bases. This CDR3 comprises 18 residues. V shed 5 bases and J 1 base; nucleotides not matched to a gene: 11. From germline, CDR1 is GTSNPN and CDR2 SVGIG (reference sequence). CDR3 protein: CAWGEGTSGRVGTDTQYF. The CDR3 nucleotides read TGTGCCTGGGGGGAGGGGACTAGCGGGAGAGTTGGCACAGATACGCAGTATTTT.

The V and J genes are TRBV28 and TRBJ2-5, with 16 bases fitting TRBD2. In germline, CDR1 is MDHEN, CDR2 SYDVKM. The CDR3 spans 15 residues. The V gene end was trimmed by 5 bases and the J gene end by 9 bases; junction bases not matched to a gene: 6. The CDR3 bases are TGTGCCAGCAGTAACATGGGACTAGCGGGAGGGCCCCAGTACTTC. This encodes CASSNMGLAGGPQYF. The entire variable domain, with the rest obtained from reference TRBV28 and TRBJ2-5, is as follows: DVKVTQSSRYLVKRTGEKVFLECVQDMDHENMFWYRQDPGLGLRLIYFSYDVKMKEKGDIPEGYSVSREKKERFSLILESASTNQTSMYLCASSNMGLAGGPQYFGPGTRLLVL.

V gene TRBV7-2 combines with J gene TRBJ2-3; TRBD2 matches 9 bases. The germline V gene encodes CDR1 SGHTA and CDR2 FQGNSA. This CDR3 is built from 16 residues. Trimming removed 4 bases from V and 3 bases from J; junction bases left unmatched: 8. CDR3 region: CASSYLAGRFTDTQYF. The CDR3 DNA reads as TGTGCCAGCAGCTACCTAGCGGGACGATTTACAGATACGCAGTATTTT.

This clone was picked up one time. The chain recombines TRBV27 with TRBJ2-3; D call uncertain. The CDR3 contains 11 residues. Trimming removed 2 bases at V and 5 bases at J, with 2 bases between. CDR1 and CDR2 (germline): MNHEY, SMNVEV (reference sequence). The CDR3 reads CASSLGDTQYF. The CDR3, as DNA: TGTGCCAGCAGTTTAGGAGATACGCAGTATTTT.

This chain connects TRBV27 to TRBJ1-2, with D tentatively TRBD1 (6 bases). Trimming stripped 7 bases from V and 8 bases from J, with 17 bases between. This CDR3 has 13 amino acids. Germline V gene sequence: CDR1 MNHEY, CDR2 SMNVEV (reference sequence). The chain's CDR3 is CASKLQGAGGYTF. Here the CDR3 DNA reads TGTGCCAGCAAGCTACAGGGTGCGGGCGGCTACACCTTC.

This chain links TRBV18 with TRBJ2-5; 7 positions match TRBD1. Germline V gene lookup returns CDR1 KGHSH and CDR2 LQKENI. Trimming removed 6 bases from V and 5 bases from J; junction bases left unmatched: 9. The length of the CDR3 is 14 residues. The CDR3 region has the DNA TGTGCCAGCTCGAACAGGGGTGCCCTTGAGACCCAGTACTTC. Its protein is CASSNRGALETQYF.

This sequence joins TRBV7-2 and TRBJ2-2; D is undetermined. In germline, CDR1 is SGHTA, CDR2 FQGNSA. The germline V and J ends were trimmed by 1 base and 0 bases, with 6 bases remaining between them. This CDR3 contains 15 residues. Here the CDR3 DNA reads TGTGCCAGCAGCTTAGGATCCGCGAACACCGGGGAGCTGTTTTTT. This translates into CASSLGSANTGELFF. Full variable domain (missing parts from reference TRBV7-2 and TRBJ2-2): GAGVSQSPSNKVTEKGKDVELRCDPISGHTALYWYRQSLGQGLEFLIYFQGNSAPDKSGLPSDRFSAERTGGSVSTLTIQRTQQEDSAVYLCASSLGSANTGELFFGEGSRLTVL.

This CDR3 is CASSGYEQYF. The CDR3 DNA is TGTGCCAGCAGTGGTTACGAGCAGTACTTC. The V call is TRBV6-5, the J call TRBJ2-7; no reliable D call. The V end lost 5 bases, the J end lost 4 bases, and 3 bases lay between the germline ends. Germline V lookup: CDR1 MNHEY, CDR2 SVGAGI. CDR3 length: 10 amino acids.

In this sample, this clone turned up once. V is TRBV28 and J is TRBJ1-2; no clear D gene. The germline CDR1 and CDR2 sequences are MDHEN and SYDVKM. CDR3 length equals 16 residues. Trimming removed 6 bases at V and 0 bases at J, with 17 bases between. The CDR3 spells CASSYPGGVANYGYTF. The CDR3 DNA follows: TGTGCCAGCAGCTACCCCGGCGGAGTAGCTAACTATGGCTACACCTTC.

The V and J genes are TRBV11-1 and TRBJ2-5; D is possibly TRBD1 (6 bases). Germline V gives CDR1 SGHAT, CDR2 FQDESV (reference sequence). CDR3 length equals 15 residues. Trimming cost V 3 bases and J 3 bases, with 14 bases left between them. DNA of the CDR3: TGTGCCAGCAGCTTCCCCCCTGCAGGGGAAGAGACCCAGTACTTC. Translation gives CASSFPPAGEETQYF.

V usage is TRBV4-3 and J usage is TRBJ2-7; 7 bases line up with TRBD2. V lost 0 bases to trimming and J lost 3 bases; unmatched junction nucleotides: 8. Germline loops: CDR1 LGHNA, CDR2 YSLEER. This CDR3 comprises 16 residues. The CDR3 DNA is TGCGCCAGCAGCCAAGATGGGGGAGGGCCCGGCTACGAGCAGTACTTC. It is translated as CASSQDGGGPGYEQYF.

The chain employs TRBV28 and TRBJ2-1, with 15 bases that match TRBD2. J gave up 4 bases and V 4 bases, and 8 bases lay outside the gene matches. The CDR3 contains 18 residues. Germline V CDR1 and CDR2: MDHEN, SYDVKM. In nucleotides, the CDR3 is TGTGCCAGCAGTTCCTTGGGACTAGCGGGAGGTCTATACAATGAGCAGTTCTTC. It is translated as CASSSLGLAGGLYNEQFF.

This clone was seen only a few times. This chain uses TRBV28 with TRBJ1-3, with D perhaps matching TRBD1 (6 bases). Germline V lookup: CDR1 MDHEN, CDR2 SYDVKM. This CDR3 spans 16 amino acids. V dropped 3 bases and J dropped 2 bases, with 14 bases sitting between them. CDR3 loop: CASSFRTTGPGNTIYF. The CDR3 coding sequence is TGTGCCAGCAGTTTTAGAACCACAGGGCCTGGAAACACCATATATTTT.

The V and J genes are TRBV28 and TRBJ2-7, with D tentatively TRBD1 (6 bases). This CDR3 is 16 amino acids long. Trimming pared 5 bases from V and 3 bases from J, leaving 20 bases between. Germline V gene data show CDR1 as MDHEN and CDR2 as SYDVKM. The CDR3 coding sequence is TGTGCCAGCAGTCCCCTCGTCATGGGGGCCAACTACGAGCAGTACTTC. This sequence encodes CASSPLVMGANYEQYF. Full variable domain (outside the CDR3, taken from reference TRBV28 and TRBJ2-7): DVKVTQSSRYLVKRTGEKVFLECVQDMDHENMFWYRQDPGLGLRLIYFSYDVKMKEKGDIPEGYSVSREKKERFSLILESASTNQTSMYLCASSPLVMGANYEQYFGPGTRLTVT.

The genes are TRBV5-1 and TRBJ1-4; no clear D gene. Germline V lookup: CDR1 SGHRS, CDR2 YFSETQ. CDR3 length equals 16 residues. Trimming took off 5 bases at V and 0 bases at J, with 14 bases between the two ends. CDR3 residues: CASRGPASATNEKLFF. Here the CDR3 DNA reads TGCGCCAGCAGGGGTCCAGCATCTGCAACTAATGAAAAACTGTTTTTT.

This clone was counted a single time. The chain carries TRBV9 and TRBJ2-1, with TRBD2 matching 8 bases. The CDR3 runs to 15 residues. Germline V CDR1 and CDR2: SGDLS, YYNGEE. Trimming at V came to 4 bases and at J to 8 bases, leaving 11 bases not matched to a gene. The DNA of the CDR3 is TGTGCCAGCAGCCTCAGAGGGCGGGAGGCGGATGAGCAGTTCTTC. It encodes CASSLRGREADEQFF.

The V and J genes are TRBV9 and TRBJ2-1, with D possibly being TRBD2 (6 bases). This CDR3 comprises 15 residues. V was pared by 3 bases and J by 0 bases, with 10 bases between. The germline V gene has CDR1 SGDLS and CDR2 YYNGEE. Here the CDR3 DNA reads TGTGCCAGCAGCGATAGCGGCATCTCCTACAATGAGCAGTTCTTC. Protein: CASSDSGISYNEQFF.

The chain uses TRBV30 and TRBJ2-1, with D maybe TRBD2 (5 bases). Trimming took off 3 bases at V and 10 bases at J, with 13 bases between the two ends. The CDR3 contains 12 residues. CDR1 GTSNPN and CDR2 SVGIG come from the germline V gene (reference sequence). The CDR3 bases are TGTGCCTGGAGCGTCGGAAGCGGAGAGCAGTTCTTC. It yields the protein CAWSVGSGEQFF.

The rearrangement joins TRBV19 to TRBJ1-5, with D possibly being TRBD1 (5 bases). The CDR3 totals 15 residues. Deletions cut 3 bases from V and 2 bases from J, with 11 bases between. Germline V lookup: CDR1 LNHDA, CDR2 SQIVND (reference sequence). The DNA of the CDR3 is TGTGCCAGTAGTATCGCAGGGTATGGCAATCAGCCCCAGCATTTT. Its protein product is CASSIAGYGNQPQHF.

The rearrangement links TRBV5-8 to TRBJ2-3; 7 nucleotides line up with TRBD2. The junction had 5 bases not matched to a gene; V was cut back by 0 bases and J by 4 bases. CDR1 is SGHTS and CDR2 is YDEGEE in the germline V gene. The CDR3 runs to 15 residues. The CDR3 protein is CASSLEAGEADTQYF. The CDR3 DNA sequence: TGTGCCAGCAGCTTGGAGGCGGGAGAGGCAGATACGCAGTATTTT.

This clone was seen a single time. The genes are TRBV11-2 and TRBJ2-7; 9 bases map to TRBD2. V shed 5 bases, J shed 2 bases, and the junction held 7 bases outside the gene matches. CDR1 SGHAT and CDR2 FQNNGV come from the germline V gene. There are 15 residues in the CDR3. CDR3 protein: CASSGGASGAYEQYF. CDR3 DNA: TGTGCCAGCAGCGGCGGGGCTAGCGGGGCCTACGAGCAGTACTTC.

The chain couples TRBV9 to TRBJ2-1, with 11 positions matching TRBD2. Germline V gene data show CDR1 as SGDLS and CDR2 as YYNGEE. The J segment lost 2 bases and the V segment lost 0 bases, leaving 7 bases of the junction unmatched. This CDR3 contains 18 residues. Here the CDR3 reads CASSVATSTSGAYNEQFF. CDR3 coding DNA: TGTGCCAGCAGCGTAGCTACCTCGACTAGCGGGGCCTACAATGAGCAGTTCTTC.

The CDR3 here is CASSQVEEEKLFF. The CDR3 bases are TGCGCCAGCAGCCAAGTCGAGGAAGAAAAACTGTTTTTT. The V gene is TRBV4-1, the J gene TRBJ1-4, with D uncertain. Germline V gene sequence: CDR1 MGHRA, CDR2 YSYEKL. V was pared by 1 base and J by 8 bases, with 8 bases between. The CDR3 has 13 amino acids.

The rearrangement uses TRBV30 and TRBJ2-2; maybe TRBD2 (6 bases). With 8 bases removed from V and 3 bases from J, the gap between germline ends came to 16 bases. Per the germline V gene, CDR1 is GTSNPN and CDR2 is SVGIG (reference sequence). This CDR3 contains 14 residues. As DNA, the CDR3 is TGTGCCGAAAGAACGGGGGTTCACACCGGGGAGCTGTTTTTT. Amino acids: CAERTGVHTGELFF.

V is TRBV27 and J is TRBJ2-3; 11 bases match TRBD1. The CDR3 runs to 17 residues. V shed 6 bases and J 4 bases; nucleotides not matched to a gene: 12. Germline V gives CDR1 MNHEY, CDR2 SMNVEV (reference sequence). CDR3 amino acids: CASSPIGQGAVADTQYF. CDR3 nucleotide sequence: TGTGCCAGCAGCCCGATCGGACAGGGGGCCGTGGCAGATACGCAGTATTTT.

The CDR3 spells CASKLVGQGTYEQYF. Written as DNA, the CDR3 is TGTGCCAGCAAATTAGTTGGACAGGGAACCTACGAGCAGTACTTC. V gene TRBV27 combines with J gene TRBJ2-7; 8 nucleotides line up with TRBD1. This CDR3 is 15 amino acids long. V dropped 7 bases and J dropped 2; count of bases not matched to a gene: 10. Per germline, CDR1 MNHEY and CDR2 SMNVEV (reference sequence).

The rearrangement links TRBV27 to TRBJ2-4; 9 bases are a match to TRBD2. The CDR3 has 18 amino acids. From germline, CDR1 is MNHEY and CDR2 SMNVEV (reference sequence). Germline trimming cut 2 bases from V and 3 bases from J; bases unmatched to any gene: 11. The CDR3 is CASSLRLAGSADKNIQYF. DNA of the CDR3: TGTGCCAGCAGTTTACGGCTAGCGGGGAGTGCTGACAAAAACATTCAGTACTTC.

The chain is built from TRBV6-1 and TRBJ1-5; unclear D gene. V was trimmed by 2 bases and J by 1 base, leaving 9 bases between them. The CDR3 has 15 amino acids. Germline loops: CDR1 MNHNS, CDR2 SASEGT. CDR3 DNA: TGTGCCAGCAGTGAATTAGTAGGAAGCAATCAGCCCCAGCATTTT. As protein: CASSELVGSNQPQHF.

This chain connects TRBV7-6 to TRBJ2-1, with D possibly matching TRBD1 (6 bases). In germline, CDR1 is SGHVS, CDR2 FNYEAQ. The CDR3 extends over 12 amino acids. V was trimmed by 1 base and J by 9 bases, leaving 7 bases between them. In DNA form, the CDR3 reads TGTGCCAGCAGCTTAGTAGGGGGTGAGCAGTTCTTC. Its protein is CASSLVGGEQFF.